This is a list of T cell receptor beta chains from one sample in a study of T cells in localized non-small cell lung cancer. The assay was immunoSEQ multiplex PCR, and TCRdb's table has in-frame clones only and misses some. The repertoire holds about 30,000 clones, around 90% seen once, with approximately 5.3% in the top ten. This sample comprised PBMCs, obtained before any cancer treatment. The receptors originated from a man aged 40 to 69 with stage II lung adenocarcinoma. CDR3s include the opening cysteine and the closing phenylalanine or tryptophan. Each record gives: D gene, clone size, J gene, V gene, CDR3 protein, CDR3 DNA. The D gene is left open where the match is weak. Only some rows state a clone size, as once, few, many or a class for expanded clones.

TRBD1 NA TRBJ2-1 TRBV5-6 CASSITPGQGAGEQFF TGTGCCAGCAGCATAACGCCGGGACAGGGGGCGGGTGAGCAGTTCTTC
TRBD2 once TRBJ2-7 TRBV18 CASSPTSGTSYEQYF TGTGCCAGCTCCCCCACTAGCGGGACTTCTTACGAGCAGTACTTC
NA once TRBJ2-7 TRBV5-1 CASSSDAAAVTIEQYF TGCGCCAGCAGCTCCGACGCGGCGGCTGTGACGATCGAGCAGTACTTC
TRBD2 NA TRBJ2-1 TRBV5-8 CASRGTTNEQFF TGTGCCAGCAGAGGGACTACCAATGAGCAGTTCTTC
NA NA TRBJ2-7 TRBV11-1 CASSGTAQYEQYF TGTGCCAGCTCCGGGACTGCTCAATACGAGCAGTACTTC
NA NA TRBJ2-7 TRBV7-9 CASSPRDFEQYF TGTGCCAGCAGCCCCAGGGATTTCGAGCAGTACTTC
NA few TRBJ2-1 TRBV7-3 CASSSADSQGHEQFF TGTGCCAGCAGCTCCGCGGACAGCCAAGGGCATGAGCAGTTCTTC
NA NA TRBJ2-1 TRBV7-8 CASSLGQYNEQFF TGTGCCAGCAGCTTAGGTCAATACAATGAGCAGTTCTTC
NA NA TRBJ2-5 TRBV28 CASSLGVGETQYF TGTGCCAGCAGTTTAGGGGTGGGGGAGACCCAGTACTTC
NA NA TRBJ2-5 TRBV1 CTSSQEGDRRQETQYF TGCACCAGCAGCCAAGAGGGGGACCGTCGACAAGAGACCCAGTACTTC
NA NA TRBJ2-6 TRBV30 CAWSKSGANVLTF TGTGCCTGGAGTAAATCTGGGGCCAACGTCCTGACTTTC
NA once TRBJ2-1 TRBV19 CASTSVSSSGEQFF TGTGCCAGTACGAGCGTGAGTAGTTCGGGTGAGCAGTTCTTC
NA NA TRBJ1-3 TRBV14 CASTLQPGNTIYF TGTGCCAGCACTTTACAACCTGGAAACACCATATATTTT
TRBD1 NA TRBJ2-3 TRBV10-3 CAISEGWTGSTDTQYF TGTGCCATCAGTGAAGGTTGGACAGGTAGCACAGATACGCAGTATTTT
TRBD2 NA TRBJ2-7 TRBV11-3 CASSSQREHSYEQYF TGTGCCAGCAGCTCCCAGCGGGAGCACTCCTACGAGCAGTACTTC
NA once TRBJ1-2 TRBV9 CASSPDLIGYGYTF TGTGCCAGCAGCCCCGACCTAATTGGGTATGGCTACACCTTC
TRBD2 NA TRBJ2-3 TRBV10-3 CAIGTSGSGADTQYF TGTGCCATCGGGACTAGCGGGTCGGGGGCAGATACGCAGTATTTT